A selection of T cell receptor beta chains follows, all from one sample in a study of blood T cell repertoires in COVID-19. Measured with immunoSEQ multiplex PCR; TCRdb has only the in-frame clones, and not every one. The table records about 210,000 clones, around 83% of them present only once. Specimen: peripheral blood. These receptors came from a woman between 50 and 59 years old with acute or convalescent COVID-19. Both conserved end residues are part of each CDR3. A D gene is named only where the DNA matches it firmly. Where a row states a size, it is once, few, many or the class of an expanded clone; other rows omit it.

clone_size	v_call	d_call	j_call	cdr3_nt	cdr3_aa
.	TRBV28	TRBD1	TRBJ2-7	TGTGCCAGCAGTCCAGAGACAGGGAGTAGTTACGAGCAGTACTTC	CASSPETGSSYEQYF
.	TRBV27	TRBD1	TRBJ2-5	TGTGCCAGCAGTTTATTTTCACCGGGACAGCCAAACCAAGAGACCCAGTACTTC	CASSLFSPGQPNQETQYF
few	TRBV19	.	TRBJ1-5	TGTGCCAGTAGTATGATCCAGGGTCGTCAGCCCCAGCATTTT	CASSMIQGRQPQHF
.	TRBV15	TRBD2	TRBJ2-2	TGTGCCACCAGCAGGGAATTAGCGGGAGGAAATTCCGGGGAGCTGTTTTTT	CATSRELAGGNSGELFF
.	TRBV7-8	.	TRBJ1-5	TGTGCCAGCAGCTTCGCGGGGAGCAATCAGCCCCAGCATTTT	CASSFAGSNQPQHF
.	TRBV5-6	.	TRBJ2-2	TGTGCCAGCAGCTTGGTGAGGGTGGGGACCGGGGAGCTGTTTTTT	CASSLVRVGTGELFF
.	TRBV10-3	TRBD2	TRBJ2-3	TGTGCCATCAGTGAATTGGGGCGGGAGGCCGCAGATACGCAGTATTTT	CAISELGREAADTQYF
many	TRBV5-1	.	TRBJ1-3	TGCGCCAGCAGTCTCGGACTTACTGGAAACACCATATATTTT	CASSLGLTGNTIYF
.	TRBV11-2	TRBD2	TRBJ2-1	TGTGCCAGCAGCTTAGGGGTCCTAGCGGGAGTGAATGAGCAGTTCTTC	CASSLGVLAGVNEQFF
.	TRBV2	TRBD1	TRBJ2-2	TGTGCCGGCCGGACAGGACCGAACACCGGGGAGCTGTTTTTT	CAGRTGPNTGELFF
.	TRBV9	TRBD2	TRBJ2-7	TGTGCCAGCAGCGCCTCTAGCGGGAGCACCCACGAGCAGTACTTC	CASSASSGSTHEQYF
.	TRBV4-2	.	TRBJ1-2	TGTGCCAGCAGCCAAGATCTGGTGGACTTGGGTGATGGCTACACCTTC	CASSQDLVDLGDGYTF
once	TRBV3-1/TRBV3-2	.	TRBJ2-1	TGTGCCAGCAGCCCCTGGGTCCGCGACAACAATGAGCAGTTCTTC	CASSPWVRDNNEQFF
few	TRBV29-1	TRBD2	TRBJ2-2	TGCAGCGTTGGGGGGCTAGCGGGCGGGGAGCTGTTTTTT	CSVGGLAGGELFF
once	TRBV29-1	TRBD2	TRBJ2-5	TGCAGCGTGATGACTAGCCGGGAGACCCAGTACTTC	CSVMTSRETQYF
.	TRBV20-1	.	TRBJ1-1	TGCAGTGCAACTCAGGACATTGAAGCTTTCTTT	CSATQDIEAFF
once	TRBV5-4	.	TRBJ1-2	TGTGCCAGCAGCTTGTCAGGGGACGTAAACTATGGCTACACCTTC	CASSLSGDVNYGYTF
.	TRBV5-4	TRBD2	TRBJ2-5	TGTGCCAGCAGCTTGGTTGCGGGAGGGCCAGAGACCCAGTACTTC	CASSLVAGGPETQYF
.	TRBV7-8	.	TRBJ1-5	TGTGCCACCGCGCGGGGCCAAAATCAGCCCCAGCATTTT	CATARGQNQPQHF
.	TRBV30	.	TRBJ2-5	TGTGCCTGGAGTGTACGAGGTTTCCAAGAGACCCAGTACTTC	CAWSVRGFQETQYF
.	TRBV10-1	.	TRBJ2-7	TGCGCCAGCAGCTCCACCCCGCCGGGCTACGAGCAGTACTTC	CASSSTPPGYEQYF
many	TRBV19	TRBD1	TRBJ1-5	TGTGCCAGTAGTACCTTAACACAGGGGTCGAGTCAGCCCCAGCATTTT	CASSTLTQGSSQPQHF
.	TRBV30	.	TRBJ1-4	TGTGCCTGGTCAAATGAAAAACTGTTTTTT	CAWSNEKLFF
.	TRBV5-1	.	TRBJ2-5	TGCGCCAGCAGCCACCCGATGGCCGGGGAGACCCAGTACTTC	CASSHPMAGETQYF
.	TRBV24-1	.	TRBJ1-1	TGTGCCACCACCGATAACAGGGAAAGTGCTGAAGCTTTCTTT	CATTDNRESAEAFF
.	TRBV27	.	TRBJ2-7	TGTGCCACGGGAGTAACCTACGAGCAGTACTTC	CATGVTYEQYF
.	TRBV4-1	.	TRBJ2-1	TGCGCCAGCAGCCAAGGAGACACCTACAATGAGCAGTTCTTC	CASSQGDTYNEQFF
.	TRBV9	.	TRBJ1-1	TGTGCCAGCAGCGTTTGGGAACAGGCGCTAACAGAGACTGAAGCTTTCTTT	CASSVWEQALTETEAFF
.	TRBV6-1	TRBD2	TRBJ2-7	TGTGCCAGCAGTGAAGAATGGCTAGCGGGAGTCTACGAGCAGTACTTC	CASSEEWLAGVYEQYF
.	TRBV2	.	TRBJ2-7	TGTGCCAGCAGTGGGACATATTACGAGCAGTACTTC	CASSGTYYEQYF
.	TRBV28	TRBD1	TRBJ1-4	TGTGCCAGCAGTTGGGGACAGTCACATGAAAAACTGTTTTTT	CASSWGQSHEKLFF
.	TRBV5-1	TRBD1	TRBJ2-1	TGCGCCAGCAGCCCTTACAGGGGCAATGAGCAGTTCTTC	CASSPYRGNEQFF